This T cell receptor beta chain was sequenced in a study of cytomegalovirus exposure and HLA in healthy donors. From germline, CDR1 is MNHEY and CDR2 SVGAGI. The CDR3 extends over 15 amino acids. Trimming stripped 1 base from V and 2 bases from J, with 12 bases between. Regarding the study as a whole: The study listed around 150 cytomegalovirus-associated TCR beta chains.

This clone has more than one count but fewer than ten. Its cognate antigen is unknown. PCR used 60 Vbeta primers and 13 Jbeta primers. The repertoire was sequenced with immunoSEQ multiplex PCR; TCRdb's copy has only in-frame clones and lacks some. The profile shows about 87,000 clones, around 68% of them singletons. Source material: PBMCs. J is TRBJ2-7 and V is TRBV6-5; no definite D call. This TCR was recovered from a young man in good health and CMV-seropositive. The CDR3 region has the DNA TGTGCCAGCAGTTACTTTGCGAGCCCTCCCTACGAGCAGTACTTC. Its translation is CASSYFASPPYEQYF.